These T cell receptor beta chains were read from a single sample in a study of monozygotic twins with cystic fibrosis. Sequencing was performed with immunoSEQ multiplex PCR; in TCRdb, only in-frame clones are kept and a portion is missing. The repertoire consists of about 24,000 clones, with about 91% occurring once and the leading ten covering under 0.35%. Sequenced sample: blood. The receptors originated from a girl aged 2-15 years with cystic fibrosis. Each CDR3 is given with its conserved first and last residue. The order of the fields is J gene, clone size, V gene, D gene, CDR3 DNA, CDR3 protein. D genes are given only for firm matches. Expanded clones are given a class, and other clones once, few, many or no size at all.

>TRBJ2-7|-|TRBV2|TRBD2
TGTGCCAGCAGGGGGTGGGAGGGGAACGAGCAGTACTTC
CASRGWEGNEQYF
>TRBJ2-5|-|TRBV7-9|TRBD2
TGTGCCAGCAGCGCATCGATCGGACTAGAGGAGACCCAGTACTTC
CASSASIGLEETQYF
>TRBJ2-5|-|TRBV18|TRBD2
TGTGCCAGCTCACGGACCCAGTGGCGGGGGGAGAAAGAGACCCAGTACTTC
CASSRTQWRGEKETQYF
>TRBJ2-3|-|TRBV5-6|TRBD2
TGTGCCAGCAGCTTGTTTACGGGGGGAAGCACAGATACGCAGTATTTT
CASSLFTGGSTDTQYF
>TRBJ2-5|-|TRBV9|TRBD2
TGTGCCAGCAGCGCGACTAGCGGGGGAGAGACCCAGTACTTC
CASSATSGGETQYF
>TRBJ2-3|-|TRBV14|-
TGTGCCAGCAGCCGGGGGGCACTAGATACGCAGTATTTT
CASSRGALDTQYF
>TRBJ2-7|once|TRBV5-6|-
TGTGCCAGCAGCTACGCTGGGGGTTTCTACGAGCAGTACTTC
CASSYAGGFYEQYF
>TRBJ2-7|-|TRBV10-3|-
TGTGCCATCAGTGAGGGGGTCGAGGGAGTGGGCGAGCAGTACTTC
CAISEGVEGVGEQYF
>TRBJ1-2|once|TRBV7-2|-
TGTGCCAGCAGCTTAGTGGGGGAGCTCCCCTATGGCTACACCTTC
CASSLVGELPYGYTF
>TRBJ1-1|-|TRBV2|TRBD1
TGTGCCAGCAGTGAAGCTCCCAGGGGGACTGAAGCTTTCTTT
CASSEAPRGTEAFF
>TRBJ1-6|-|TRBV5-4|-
TGTGCCAGCAGCTTGCAGGTCTCGGATAATTCACCCCTCCACTTT
CASSLQVSDNSPLHF
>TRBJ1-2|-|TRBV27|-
TGTGCCAGCCGTATCGGGACTAACTATGGCTACACCTTC
CASRIGTNYGYTF
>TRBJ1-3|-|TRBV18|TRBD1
TGTGCCAGCTCACCACCGAGCACAGGGGGTAACTCTGGAAACACCATATATTTT
CASSPPSTGGNSGNTIYF
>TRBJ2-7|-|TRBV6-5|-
TGTGCCAGCAGCTCCGCTGGACGGGCGGAAACTCTGTACTTC
CASSSAGRAETLYF
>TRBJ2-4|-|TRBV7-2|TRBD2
TGTGCCAGCAGAGACGGGACTAGCTTAGCCAAAAACATTCAGTACTTC
CASRDGTSLAKNIQYF
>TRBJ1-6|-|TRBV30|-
TGTGCCTGGAGTGTACTGGCCCGGGATTCACCCCTCCACTTT
CAWSVLARDSPLHF
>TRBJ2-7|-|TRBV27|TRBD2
TGTGCCAGCAGTTTACATCGCGGGGGGGGTCGTTACGAGCAGTACTTC
CASSLHRGGGRYEQYF
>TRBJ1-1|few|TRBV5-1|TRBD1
TGCGCCAGCAAAACCGGGACAGGGATCACTGAAGCTTTCTTT
CASKTGTGITEAFF
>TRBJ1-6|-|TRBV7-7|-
TGTGCCAGCAGCTTAGCGCCTGTCAGGGGAATACGCTCACCCCTCCACTTT
CASSLAPVRGIRSPLHF
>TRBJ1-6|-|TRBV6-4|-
TGTGCCAGCAGTGACAATCCGGACTATAATTCACCCCTCCACTTT
CASSDNPDYNSPLHF
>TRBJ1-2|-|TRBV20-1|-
TGCAGTGCTAGTTCCGAGTATGGCTACACCTTC
CSASSEYGYTF
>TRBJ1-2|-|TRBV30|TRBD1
TGTGCCTGGAGTCCCGTAGGGGGCAACTATGGCTACACCTTC
CAWSPVGGNYGYTF
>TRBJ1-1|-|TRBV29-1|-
TGCAGCGCCCTGACCGGGACCCCTAAAGGGACTGAAGCTTTCTTT
CSALTGTPKGTEAFF
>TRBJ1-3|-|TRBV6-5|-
TGTGCCAGCAGTTATTCGTCGGAAATCTCTGGAAACACCATATATTTT
CASSYSSEISGNTIYF
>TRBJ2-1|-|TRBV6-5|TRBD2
TGTGCCAGCAGTTCTCTAGCGGGATCATACAATGAGCAGTTCTTC
CASSSLAGSYNEQFF
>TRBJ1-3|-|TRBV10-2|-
TGCGCCAGCAGTGATCCCGGGAACACCATATATTTT
CASSDPGNTIYF
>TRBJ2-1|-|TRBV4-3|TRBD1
TGCGCCAGCAGCCAAGGGGGGGGACAGGGCTGGCAGTTCTTC
CASSQGGGQGWQFF
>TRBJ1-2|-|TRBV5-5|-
TGTGCCAGCAGCTTGGGGCGGTTGGATGGCTACACCTTC
CASSLGRLDGYTF
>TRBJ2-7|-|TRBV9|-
TGTGCCAGCAGCGGGGGAACCTACGAGCAGTACTTC
CASSGGTYEQYF
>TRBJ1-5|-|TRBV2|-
TGTGCCAGCAGTTCCTTGAGTCTCGGCAATCAGCCCCAGCATTTT
CASSSLSLGNQPQHF
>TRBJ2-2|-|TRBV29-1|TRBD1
TGCAGCGTTGGGACAGGGGTAGACACCGGGGAGCTGTTTTTT
CSVGTGVDTGELFF
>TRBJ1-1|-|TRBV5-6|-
TGTGCCAGCAGCTTTATCGGGAGACGGACTGAAGCTTTCTTT
CASSFIGRRTEAFF
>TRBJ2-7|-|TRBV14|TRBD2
TGTGCCAGCAGCCAAGGTCCGTCTAGCGGAATATTCTCCTACGAGCAGTACTTC
CASSQGPSSGIFSYEQYF
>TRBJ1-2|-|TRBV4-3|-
TGCGCCAGCAGCCAAGATATGGACAGTTACACCTATGGCTACACCTTC
CASSQDMDSYTYGYTF
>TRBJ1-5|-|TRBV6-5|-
TGTGCCAGCAGTTACGACGGGTCGAGCGGTCAGCCCCAGCATTTT
CASSYDGSSGQPQHF
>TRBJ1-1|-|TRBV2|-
TGTGCCAGCAGTCTAACTGTGCAGAACACTGAAGCTTTCTTT
CASSLTVQNTEAFF
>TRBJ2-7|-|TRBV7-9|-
TGTGCCAGCAGCTTAGTCTGGGACCTAGGGCCCTACGAGCAGTACTTC
CASSLVWDLGPYEQYF
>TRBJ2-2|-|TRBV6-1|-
TGTGCCAGCATTTCAGGCCTGAACACCGGGGAGCTGTTTTTT
CASISGLNTGELFF
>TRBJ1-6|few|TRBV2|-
TGTGCCAGCAGTCCGCCGGGGCCCGCAGATTCACCCCTCCACTTT
CASSPPGPADSPLHF
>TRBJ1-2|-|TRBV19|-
TGTGCCAGTAGCCTCGGGGGAGGGGCGCCGGGCACCTTC
CASSLGGGAPGTF
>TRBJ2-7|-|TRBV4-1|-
TGCGCCAGCAGCTACGACGGTTCAGTGGGGGGTTCATACGAGCAGTACTTC
CASSYDGSVGGSYEQYF
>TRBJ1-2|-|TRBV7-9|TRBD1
TGTGCCAGCAGCTTAGGGGACAGGGGGCTTGGCTACACCTTC
CASSLGDRGLGYTF
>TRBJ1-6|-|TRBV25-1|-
TGTGCCAGCAGTGTTGAGGACCACTATAATTCACCCCTCCACTTT
CASSVEDHYNSPLHF
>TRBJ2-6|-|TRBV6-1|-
TGTGCCAGCAGCCCGTTAGTTACTGGGGCCAACGTCCTGACTTTC
CASSPLVTGANVLTF
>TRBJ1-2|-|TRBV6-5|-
TGTGCCAGCAAGTCGGGGGGGCACTATGGCTACACCTTC
CASKSGGHYGYTF
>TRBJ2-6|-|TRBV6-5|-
TGTGCCAGCAGTTACTCTTTCTCTGGGGCCAACGTCCTGACTTTC
CASSYSFSGANVLTF
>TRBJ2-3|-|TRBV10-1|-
TGCGCCAGCAGTAGGGATGCTAGCACAGATACGCAGTATTTT
CASSRDASTDTQYF
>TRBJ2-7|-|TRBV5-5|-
TGTGCCAGCAGCTTATTAGGGGCCTACGAGCAGTACTTC
CASSLLGAYEQYF
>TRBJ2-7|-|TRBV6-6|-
TGTGCCAGCAGTTACTCGATGGCAGGAGGGAACTACGAGCAGTACTTC
CASSYSMAGGNYEQYF
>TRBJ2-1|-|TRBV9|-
TGTGCCAGCAGCGTAGAGGTGGGGGAATACAATGAGCAGTTCTTC
CASSVEVGEYNEQFF
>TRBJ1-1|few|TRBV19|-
TGTGCCAGTAGAACGTACGGGAACACTGAAGCTTTCTTT
CASRTYGNTEAFF
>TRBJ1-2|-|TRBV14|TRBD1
TGTGCCAGCAGCCAAGATGAGACAGGGGCTTATGGCTACACCTTC
CASSQDETGAYGYTF
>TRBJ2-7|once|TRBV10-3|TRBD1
TGTGCCATCAGTGACTCCAACAGGGGCTCCTACGAGCAGTACTTC
CAISDSNRGSYEQYF
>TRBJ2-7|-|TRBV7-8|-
TGTGCCAGCAGCTTAGTCTTGATATTCGGGGGGCGAGAGGGCTACGAGCAGTACTTC
CASSLVLIFGGREGYEQYF
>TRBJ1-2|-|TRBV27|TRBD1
TGTGCCAGCTCCGGGACAGGGTTAGAATATGGCTACACCTTC
CASSGTGLEYGYTF
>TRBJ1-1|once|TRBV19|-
TGTGCCAGTAGCGCCGCCTGGTCTGGGAACATTGAAGCTTTCTTT
CASSAAWSGNIEAFF
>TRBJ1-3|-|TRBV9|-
TGTGCCAGCAGCGTAGGAGGAGGGTCAGGAGACACCATATATTTT
CASSVGGGSGDTIYF
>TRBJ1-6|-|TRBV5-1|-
TGCGCCAGCAGCTTATCGAATCGGCCACCCCTCCACTTT
CASSLSNRPPLHF